These T cell receptor beta chains were read from a single sample in a study of shared clonotypes between healthy human individuals. Measured with immunoSEQ multiplex PCR; TCRdb has only the in-frame clones, and not every one. This table has more than 2 million clones, about 95% appearing once. The sequenced sample consisted of naive CD8+ T cells sorted from blood. Source of these receptors: a man aged 18 to 35 in good health. Both conserved end residues are part of each CDR3. The D gene is left open where the match is weak. Clone sizes are given selectively: once, few, many, or a class where the clone is expanded.

>once|TRBV27|.|TRBJ2-7
TGTGCCAGCAGAACTTCTCAAGGGCAGGATTACTACGAGCAGTACTTC
CASRTSQGQDYYEQYF
>.|TRBV2|TRBD2|TRBJ2-7
TGTGCCAGCATGGTCCTAGCGGGAACCTCCTACGAGCAGTACTTC
CASMVLAGTSYEQYF
>once|TRBV29-1|.|TRBJ2-7
TGCAGCGCCCACCAACAGGGCTACGAGCAGTACTTC
CSAHQQGYEQYF
>.|TRBV5-1|TRBD2|TRBJ2-2
TGCGCCAGCAGCTGGGGGAGGGAGCCCGCCGGGGAGCTGTTTTTT
CASSWGREPAGELFF
>.|TRBV7-8|TRBD2|TRBJ2-1
TGTGCCAGCAGCCCGGGACTAGCGGGAGGGCAAGGGTCCTACAATGAGCAGTTCTTC
CASSPGLAGGQGSYNEQFF
>.|TRBV6-6|.|TRBJ2-7
TGTGCCAGCAGTTACTCGACCGAGCAGTACTTC
CASSYSTEQYF
>.|TRBV12-5|.|TRBJ2-7
TGTGCTAACCTAGCAGCAGGGTGCCACGAGCAGTACTTC
CANLAAGCHEQYF
>.|TRBV30|.|TRBJ2-3
TGTGCCTGGAGCAGTGCAGATACGCAGTATTTT
CAWSSADTQYF
>.|TRBV7-8|.|TRBJ2-7
TGTGCCAGCAGCTTAGGTAGCAGGGGTTACGAGCAGTACTTC
CASSLGSRGYEQYF
>.|TRBV14|.|TRBJ1-2
TGTGCCAGCAGCCCCCGGTCGGGGGGCTTGTACTACACCTTC
CASSPRSGGLYYTF
>.|TRBV7-8|.|TRBJ1-5
TGTGCCAGCAGCTTAGCCGTGGCCCTTGACCAGCCCCAGCATTTT
CASSLAVALDQPQHF
>.|TRBV4-2|TRBD2|TRBJ2-1
TGTGCCAGCAGCCAAGGAATGGGACTAGCGGGGTATGAGCAGTTCTTC
CASSQGMGLAGYEQFF
>.|TRBV11-2|.|TRBJ2-7
TGTGCCAGCAGCTGGGTCGGATACGAGCAGTACTTC
CASSWVGYEQYF
>.|TRBV28|TRBD1|TRBJ1-3
TGTGCCAGCAGCTTAGAGCAGGGGGTAAATGGAAACACCATATATTTT
CASSLEQGVNGNTIYF
>.|TRBV11-2|TRBD1|TRBJ2-7
TGTGCCAGCAGCTTTGGGACAGGGGACTACGAGCAGTACTTC
CASSFGTGDYEQYF
>.|TRBV28|TRBD1|TRBJ1-4
TGTGCCAGCAGTTTCCAGGGGGCTAATGAAAAACTGTTTTTT
CASSFQGANEKLFF
>.|TRBV7-9|TRBD2|TRBJ2-2
TGTGCCAGCAGCTTAGCGTCGGGAGGGCCGAACACCGGGGAGCTGTTTTTT
CASSLASGGPNTGELFF
>.|TRBV5-1|.|TRBJ2-7
TGCGCCAGCAGCTTTGGGGGACGGGAATCCTACGAGCAGTACTTC
CASSFGGRESYEQYF
>.|TRBV29-1|.|TRBJ2-3
TGCAGCGTTGAATTGGGGAATACGGAGGGGACGCAGTATTTT
CSVELGNTEGTQYF
>.|TRBV11-2|.|TRBJ1-1
TGTGCCAGCAGCTTAGATCGACCGAACACTGAAGCTTTCTTT
CASSLDRPNTEAFF
>.|TRBV30|TRBD1|TRBJ2-5
TGTGCCTGGGCTGAGGGACAGGGCTGGGAGACCCAGTACTTC
CAWAEGQGWETQYF
>.|TRBV5-1|TRBD1|TRBJ2-7
TGCGCCAGCAGCTTGGGACGAGGGACAGTGACGTTGGGCTACGAGCAGTACTTC
CASSLGRGTVTLGYEQYF
>.|TRBV13|.|TRBJ2-5
TGTGCCAGCAGCTTAGTTCATGGGGACGGCAAACCCCAAGAGACCCAGTACTTC
CASSLVHGDGKPQETQYF
>.|TRBV28|TRBD1|TRBJ2-7
TGTGCCAGCAGTTCGACAGGGGGTATTTACGAGCAGTACTTC
CASSSTGGIYEQYF
>.|TRBV5-1|TRBD2|TRBJ2-3
TGCGCCAGCAGCTTTGATAGCGGGGGGGTAGTCTCAGATACGCAGTATTTT
CASSFDSGGVVSDTQYF
>.|TRBV27|.|TRBJ1-5
TGTGCCAGCAAGGAGGGGGACACCTATAGCAATCAGCCCCAGCATTTT
CASKEGDTYSNQPQHF
>once|TRBV19|.|TRBJ2-7
TGTGCCAGTAGTATGAGGGACGGGGACTACGAGCAGTACTTC
CASSMRDGDYEQYF
>.|TRBV11-3|.|TRBJ2-7
TGTGCCAGCAGCTTCGCCATGGGCTACGAGCAGTACTTC
CASSFAMGYEQYF
>.|TRBV4-3|.|TRBJ2-5
TGCGCCAGCAGCCAAGATAGAACGGCAGATCAAGAGACCCAGTACTTC
CASSQDRTADQETQYF
>.|TRBV10-2|.|TRBJ2-1
TGCGCCAGCACTTTTCGGGGGCCCAGCGGAGACAATGAGCAGTTCTTC
CASTFRGPSGDNEQFF
>.|TRBV9|.|TRBJ2-7
TGTGCCAGCAGCGCAGACTTGGGCTCCTACGAGCAGTACTTC
CASSADLGSYEQYF
>.|TRBV4-1|TRBD1|TRBJ1-2
TGCGCCAGCAGCCAAGAGGTTACAGGACAGGCGGGATACTATGGCTACACCTTC
CASSQEVTGQAGYYGYTF
>.|TRBV15|.|TRBJ1-3
TGTGCCACCAGCACCCTAGTAGGAGCTGGAAACACCATATATTTT
CATSTLVGAGNTIYF
>.|TRBV7-9|TRBD1|TRBJ2-7
TGTGCCAGCAGCAACAGGGGATCGCCCTACGAGCAGTACTTC
CASSNRGSPYEQYF
>.|TRBV7-6|.|TRBJ2-3
TGTGCCAGCAGCTCCTCCGGGGCCTTCACAGATACGCAGTATTTT
CASSSSGAFTDTQYF
>.|TRBV5-6|.|TRBJ2-1
TGTGCCAGCAGCCGGGACTTCCCGGGGAATGAGCAGTTCTTC
CASSRDFPGNEQFF
>.|TRBV9|TRBD1|TRBJ2-6
TGTGCCAGCAGCGTAGATCGACAGGGACCCTCTGGGGCCAACGTCCTGACTTTC
CASSVDRQGPSGANVLTF
>.|TRBV27|.|TRBJ2-3
TGTGCCAGCAGTTTATCGATTAGTTCAGATACGCAGTATTTT
CASSLSISSDTQYF
>.|TRBV6-5|TRBD2|TRBJ2-7
TGTGCCAGCAGTTACCGGCCTAGCGGGGCCTACGAGCAGTACTTC
CASSYRPSGAYEQYF